The 20 T cell receptor beta chains reported below all come from one sample, sequenced in a study of OX40 agonist ivuxolimab in advanced cancers. Clones were read by immunoSEQ multiplex PCR, and TCRdb kept only the in-frame ones, dropping some. The sample records approximately 52,000 clones, about 88% being singletons. Sequences were derived from CD4+ or CD8+ T cells sorted from blood, sampled in a trial of the OX40 agonist ivuxolimab. Receptor source: an adult with an advanced solid tumor such as melanoma, head and neck, liver or kidney cancer.

This chain connects TRBV7-9 to TRBJ2-5; a weak D match, TRBD1 (5 bases). The germline gives CDR1 SEHNR, CDR2 FQNEAQ (reference sequence). V lost 1 base, J lost 7 bases, and 7 bases lay in between. The CDR3 spans 12 residues. In DNA form, the CDR3 reads TGTGCCAGCAGCTTAGACCAGGGGACCCAGTACTTC. It is translated as CASSLDQGTQYF.

This clone was picked up a small number of times. The chain uses TRBV20-1 and TRBJ1-1; no reliable D call. The CDR3 runs 9 residues. From germline, CDR1 is DFQATT and CDR2 SNEGSKA (reference sequence). Deletions cut 1 base from V and 8 bases from J, with 2 bases between. CDR3 DNA: TGCAGTGCTAGAGCCGAAGCTTTCTTT. Its protein product is CSARAEAFF.

This rearrangement joins TRBV19 to TRBJ2-3, with no clear D. The CDR3 spans 14 residues. The germline gives CDR1 LNHDA, CDR2 SQIVND (reference sequence). Trimming left V 2 bases short and J 6 bases short, with 12 bases between. The CDR3 DNA reads TGTGCCAGTAGTATACGTACTCTCGGGGATACGCAGTATTTT. Its protein is CASSIRTLGDTQYF.

V gene TRBV9 combines with J gene TRBJ1-3, with D possibly being TRBD1 (6 bases). CDR1 and CDR2 (germline): SGDLS, YYNGEE. The length of the CDR3 is 16 residues. The germline V and J ends were trimmed by 1 base and 1 base, with 12 bases remaining between them. CDR3 nucleotides: TGTGCCAGCAGCGTATCCGAGGGGGTATCTGGAAACACCATATATTTT. This codes for CASSVSEGVSGNTIYF.

This chain uses TRBV9 with TRBJ1-5; D unclear. Trimming removed 1 base at V and 3 bases at J, with 5 bases between. The CDR3 is made up of 13 amino acids. The V gene's germline CDR1 is SGDLS and CDR2 YYNGEE. The CDR3 DNA follows: TGTGCCAGCAGCGTATGGGACAATCAGCCCCAGCATTTT. The encoded protein is CASSVWDNQPQHF. Drawing the rest from reference TRBV9 and TRBJ1-5, the complete variable domain is DSGVTQTPKHLITATGQRVTLRCSPRSGDLSVYWYQQSLDQGLQFLIQYYNGEERAKGNILERFSAQQFPDLHSELNLSSLELGDSALYFCASSVWDNQPQHFGDGTRLSIL.

This chain joins TRBV6-6 and TRBJ2-7, with a tentative D call TRBD1 (6 bases). Trimming removed 2 bases from V and 3 bases from J, with 8 bases in between. Germline V gene lookup returns CDR1 MNHNY and CDR2 SVGAGI (reference sequence). The CDR3 length is 13 residues. The CDR3 reads CASSYVGGYEQYF. CDR3 coding DNA: TGTGCCAGCAGTTACGTAGGGGGCTACGAGCAGTACTTC.

This clone was counted once. The chain combines TRBV30 with TRBJ1-2; D is ambiguous. CDR3 length: 13 residues. Germline lookup yields CDR1 GTSNPN and CDR2 SVGIG (reference sequence). Trimming removed 1 base from V and 4 bases from J, with 10 bases in between. Here the CDR3 reads CAWSAGDGYGYTF. DNA of the CDR3: TGTGCCTGGAGTGCCGGGGATGGCTATGGCTACACCTTC.

The chain uses TRBV30 and TRBJ2-7; 7 nucleotides line up with TRBD1. After removal of 7 bases from V and 3 bases from J, the junction contained 3 bases not matched to a gene. The CDR3 runs 11 residues. Germline CDR1 GTSNPN, CDR2 SVGIG (reference sequence). CDR3 protein: CAYNRGYEQYF. DNA of the CDR3: TGTGCCTATAACAGGGGCTACGAGCAGTACTTC.

This clone has only a few counts. This rearrangement joins TRBV7-9 to TRBJ2-5; 14 positions agree with TRBD2. This CDR3 has 19 residues. Germline CDR1 is SEHNR and CDR2 is FQNEAQ (reference sequence). With V trimmed by 5 bases and J by 2 bases, 13 bases remained unmatched. The CDR3 DNA reads as TGTGCCAGCAGCCGAACCGGGACTAGCGGGAGATTGCAGCAAGAGACCCAGTACTTC. Amino acids: CASSRTGTSGRLQQETQYF.

The gene calls are TRBV28 and TRBJ1-2, with D tentatively TRBD1 (6 bases). The CDR3 has 14 amino acids. V dropped 2 bases and J dropped 4 bases, with 11 bases sitting between them. The germline V gene encodes CDR1 MDHEN and CDR2 SYDVKM. The CDR3 protein is CASSLMGHSYGYTF. The CDR3 region has the DNA TGTGCCAGCAGTTTAATGGGACACAGCTATGGCTACACCTTC.

This rearrangement joins TRBV9 to TRBJ2-1; 8 bases align to TRBD1. V was clipped by 6 bases and J by 8 bases; unmatched bases: 10. From germline, CDR1 is SGDLS and CDR2 YYNGEE. This CDR3 has 14 amino acids. The CDR3 coding sequence is TGTGCCAGCAACAGGGGGAGTGGGTACGATGAGCAGTTCTTC. Encoded protein: CASNRGSGYDEQFF.

This chain links TRBV7-2 with TRBJ2-4; 9 bases match TRBD1. This CDR3 comprises 12 residues. The ends lost 1 base at V and 15 bases at J; junction bases unmatched: 4. Germline loops: CDR1 SGHTA, CDR2 FQGNSA. CDR3 loop: CASSLVGTGLYF. DNA of the CDR3: TGTGCCAGCAGCTTAGTGGGGACAGGGTTGTACTTC.

V is TRBV5-1 and J is TRBJ1-1; no reliable D call. Per the germline V gene, CDR1 is SGHRS and CDR2 is YFSETQ. Trimming stripped 0 bases from V and 0 bases from J, with 9 bases between. The CDR3 has 15 residues. The CDR3 loop is CASSLDSPMNTEAFF. The CDR3 nucleotides read TGCGCCAGCAGCTTGGATAGCCCCATGAACACTGAAGCTTTCTTT. The full variable domain, rest sourced from reference TRBV5-1 and TRBJ1-1, is KAGVTQTPRYLIKTRGQQVTLSCSPISGHRSVSWYQQTPGQGLQFLFEYFSETQRNKGNFPGRFSGRQFSNSRSEMNVSTLELGDSALYLCASSLDSPMNTEAFFGQGTRLTVV.

The genes are TRBV28 and TRBJ2-7; no firm D call. Trimming left V 3 bases short and J 4 bases short, with 7 bases between. This CDR3 spans 12 amino acids. The germline V gene encodes CDR1 MDHEN and CDR2 SYDVKM. This CDR3 is CASSFNQYEQYF. CDR3 nucleotide sequence: TGTGCCAGCAGTTTTAACCAATACGAGCAGTACTTC. Using reference TRBV28 and TRBJ2-7 for the parts outside the CDR3, the full variable domain is DVKVTQSSRYLVKRTGEKVFLECVQDMDHENMFWYRQDPGLGLRLIYFSYDVKMKEKGDIPEGYSVSREKKERFSLILESASTNQTSMYLCASSFNQYEQYFGPGTRLTVT.

V and J are TRBV10-3 and TRBJ2-5; tentative D call: TRBD1 (7 bases). Trimming pared 3 bases from V and 4 bases from J, leaving 30 bases between. The V gene's germline CDR1 is ENHRY and CDR2 SYGVKD. The CDR3 is 20 amino acids. The CDR3 here is CAISEGGTTGKMLVGETQYF. DNA for the CDR3: TGTGCCATCAGTGAAGGGGGGACGACAGGGAAGATGTTAGTAGGAGAGACCCAGTACTTC.

This chain connects TRBV18 to TRBJ2-7; D might be TRBD1 (6 bases). Germline values: CDR1 KGHSH, CDR2 LQKENI. This CDR3 is built from 13 residues. Trimming shortened V by 1 base and J by 3 bases, and 7 bases separated the two germline ends. The CDR3 DNA follows: TGTGCCAGCTCACCACTCAGGGGCTACGAGCAGTACTTC. Its protein is CASSPLRGYEQYF.

This clone came up once. The chain uses TRBV15 and TRBJ2-3; possible D gene TRBD2, 6 bases. This CDR3 comprises 16 residues. Germline assignment: CDR1 LNHNV and CDR2 YYDKDF (reference sequence). With 1 base removed from V and 4 bases from J, the gap between germline ends came to 15 bases. In DNA, the CDR3 is TGTGCCACCAGCAGAGCCTCCGGGGGACCCCCAGATACGCAGTATTTT. Translation gives CATSRASGGPPDTQYF.

The rearrangement uses TRBV4-1 and TRBJ2-1; weak D call: TRBD2 (6 bases). The V end was cut by 3 bases, the J end by 0 bases, with 15 bases between. Germline CDR1 and CDR2: MGHRA and YSYEKL. CDR3 length: 17 amino acids. For the CDR3, the DNA is TGCGCCAGCAGCCACACGGGAGCCGCGGGCTCCTACAATGAGCAGTTCTTC. This encodes CASSHTGAAGSYNEQFF.

V usage is TRBV2 and J usage is TRBJ2-3; D remains ambiguous. CDR1 is SNHLY and CDR2 is FYNNEI in the germline V gene. The CDR3 contains 12 residues. The V end was cut by 5 bases, the J end by 5 bases, with 8 bases between. The CDR3 coding sequence is TGTGCCAGCAGTCCGATTAGAGATACGCAGTATTTT. It translates to CASSPIRDTQYF.

In this sample, this clone turned up a few times. The chain recombines TRBV6-4 with TRBJ2-3; 9 positions match TRBD1. The CDR3 consists of 14 residues. The germline V gene has CDR1 MRHNA and CDR2 SNTAGT. Unmatched junction bases numbered 5, after V lost 6 bases and J lost 4 bases. CDR3 bases: TGTGCCAGCAGCCGGGACAGGGTAGCAGATACGCAGTATTTT. Protein: CASSRDRVADTQYF.